The 18 T cell receptor beta chains given below trace back to one sample, sequenced in a study of cytomegalovirus exposure and HLA in healthy donors. PCR employed 60 Vbeta and 13 Jbeta primers. Produced via immunoSEQ multiplex PCR; TCRdb's table is partial and in-frame only. The repertoire holds about 100,000 clones, with 75% to 80% as singletons. The sequencing sample was made of PBMCs. Receptors originate from a middle-aged woman in good health and CMV-seronegative.

This rearrangement joins TRBV6-5 to TRBJ2-1, with TRBD2 matching over 11 bases. This CDR3 comprises 15 residues. The junction had 3 bases not matched to a gene; V was cut back by 5 bases and J by 3 bases. Germline V gene data show CDR1 as MNHEY and CDR2 as SVGAGI. CDR3 sequence (DNA): TGTGCCAGCAGTCTCGGGACTAGCGGCTACAATGAGCAGTTCTTC. Translation: CASSLGTSGYNEQFF.

J is TRBJ2-7 and V is TRBV9, with D possibly matching TRBD1 (6 bases). CDR3 length: 13 residues. The V gene lost 0 bases and the J gene lost 6 bases, with 10 bases spanning the gap. Per germline, CDR1 SGDLS and CDR2 YYNGEE. CDR3 bases: TGTGCCAGCAGCGTAGACAGGGCGGGCGAGCAGTACTTC. Translating gives CASSVDRAGEQYF.

The chain joins TRBV4-1 to TRBJ1-1; the match to TRBD1 covers 10 bases. The CDR3 has 16 amino acids. Trimming removed 1 base from V and 6 bases from J; junction bases left unmatched: 8. Germline V gene sequence: CDR1 MGHRA, CDR2 YSYEKL. CDR3 sequence: CASSQGTGGSWAEAFF. The CDR3, as DNA: TGCGCCAGCAGCCAAGGGACAGGGGGGAGTTGGGCTGAAGCTTTCTTT.

The genes are TRBV7-2 and TRBJ1-4, with a weak D call TRBD1 (5 bases). The CDR3 totals 15 residues. Germline V gene lookup returns CDR1 SGHTA and CDR2 FQGNSA. Trimming took 3 bases from V and 7 from J, leaving 15 bases between them. For the CDR3, the DNA is TGTGCCAGCAGCTTGGGGAGGCAGGGTCGTGAAAAACTGTTTTTT. It yields the protein CASSLGRQGREKLFF.

The chain carries TRBV2 and TRBJ1-2, with D unresolved. Germline V CDR1 and CDR2: SNHLY, FYNNEI. V lost 0 bases and J lost 2, with 10 bases in between. The CDR3 is made up of 15 amino acids. CDR3 DNA sequence: TGTGCCAGCAGTGAAGCGCCCGGGAGAAACTATGGCTACACCTTC. This encodes CASSEAPGRNYGYTF. Looking up the rest from reference TRBV2 and TRBJ1-2 gives the full variable domain: EPEVTQTPSHQVTQMGQEVILRCVPISNHLYFYWYRQILGQKVEFLVSFYNNEISEKSEIFDDQFSVERPDGSNFTLKIRSTKLEDSAMYFCASSEAPGRNYGYTFGSGTRLTVV.

The chain joins TRBV12-5 to TRBJ1-1, with a weak D call TRBD1 (6 bases). The CDR3 has 14 amino acids. Trimming cost V 4 bases and J 1 base, with 10 bases left between them. Germline CDR1 is LGHNT and CDR2 is FRNRAP. CDR3 loop: CASGWQDRNTEAFF. The CDR3 bases are TGTGCTAGTGGTTGGCAGGACAGGAACACTGAAGCTTTCTTT.

The rearrangement links TRBV6-4 to TRBJ2-3; maybe TRBD1 (5 bases). Germline V gene sequence: CDR1 MRHNA, CDR2 SNTAGT. The CDR3 covers 13 residues. Trimming took 3 bases from V and 6 from J, leaving 10 bases between them. The CDR3 coding sequence is TGTGCCAGCAGTGATGAGGCAGGGGATACGCAGTATTTT. Amino acid sequence: CASSDEAGDTQYF.

This clone was observed once. The chain has TRBV16 and TRBJ1-1, with a tentative D call TRBD1 (5 bases). V was trimmed by 2 bases and J by 4 bases, leaving 8 bases between them. The length of the CDR3 is 13 residues. CDR1 is KGHSY, CDR2 FQNENV, per germline. The CDR3 DNA follows: TGTGCCAGCAGCCAACTGCAGGGCACTGAAGCTTTCTTT. It translates to CASSQLQGTEAFF.

Regarding this clone: A read error may account for a junction end that differs from germline. The V call is TRBV5-5, the J call TRBJ1-6, with D perhaps TRBD1 (6 bases). Germline CDR1 SGHKS, CDR2 YYEKEE (reference sequence). This CDR3 spans 15 amino acids. The CDR3 region has the DNA TGTGCCAGCAGCACTCTCCCCGGGACAAATTCACCCCTCAACTTT. This gives the protein CASSTLPGTNSPLNF.

This sequence joins TRBV30 and TRBJ1-2; D is perhaps TRBD1 (6 bases). This CDR3 has 13 residues. CDR1 and CDR2 from the germline V gene are GTSNPN and SVGIG (reference sequence). Deletions cut 7 bases from V and 4 bases from J, with 16 bases between. The CDR3 here is CAFEAGAFYGYTF. DNA for the CDR3: TGTGCCTTCGAAGCAGGGGCGTTCTATGGCTACACCTTC.

The genes are TRBV9 and TRBJ1-1; D gene unclear. The CDR3 spans 13 residues. Per germline, CDR1 SGDLS and CDR2 YYNGEE. V shed 0 bases and J shed 13 bases, with 16 bases lying between them. The DNA for the CDR3 is TGTGCCAGCAGCGTAGACATCGTTAGCGAGGGTTTCTTT. Encoded protein: CASSVDIVSEGFF. Full variable domain (remainder filled in from reference TRBV9 and TRBJ1-1): DSGVTQTPKHLITATGQRVTLRCSPRSGDLSVYWYQQSLDQGLQFLIQYYNGEERAKGNILERFSAQQFPDLHSELNLSSLELGDSALYFCASSVDIVSEGFFGQGTRLTVV.

CDR3 coding DNA: TGCGCCAGCAGCTTGACGTGGCTCTCTGGAAACACCATATATTTT. This translates into CASSLTWLSGNTIYF. V is TRBV5-1 and J is TRBJ1-3; no reliable D call. CDR3 size: 15 residues. Trimming took off 1 base at V and 0 bases at J, with 8 bases between the two ends. Germline V gene lookup returns CDR1 SGHRS and CDR2 YFSETQ. Supplemented by reference TRBV5-1 and TRBJ1-3, the full variable domain reads KAGVTQTPRYLIKTRGQQVTLSCSPISGHRSVSWYQQTPGQGLQFLFEYFSETQRNKGNFPGRFSGRQFSNSRSEMNVSTLELGDSALYLCASSLTWLSGNTIYFGEGSWLTVV.

This clone has a single count. The chain links TRBV30 to TRBJ1-3; unclear D gene. The CDR3 runs 17 residues. Germline assignment: CDR1 GTSNPN and CDR2 SVGIG (reference sequence). Trimming removed 4 bases from V and 3 bases from J, with 22 bases in between. The CDR3 reads CAWKGLDAREGGNTIYF. Written as DNA, the CDR3 is TGTGCCTGGAAGGGTCTAGATGCAAGAGAGGGTGGAAACACCATATATTTT. Combining the CDR3 with reference TRBV30 and TRBJ1-3 gives the whole variable domain SQTIHQWPATLVQPVGSPLSLECTVEGTSNPNLYWYRQAAGRGLQLLFYSVGIGQISSEVPQNLSASRPQDRQFILSSKKLLLSDSGFYLCAWKGLDAREGGNTIYFGEGSWLTVV.

This clone showed up just once. The V and J genes are TRBV19 and TRBJ2-3; D might be TRBD1 (6 bases). The germline V and J ends were trimmed by 1 base and 3 bases, with 14 bases remaining between them. The germline V gene encodes CDR1 LNHDA and CDR2 SQIVND (reference sequence). The CDR3 length is 16 residues. CDR3 amino acids: CASSIVRDTLTDTQYF. CDR3 nucleotide sequence: TGTGCCAGTAGTATAGTAAGGGACACGTTAACAGATACGCAGTATTTT.

In DNA form, the CDR3 reads TGTGCCAGCAGTCGGAGGGGCGTCGTTAATGAAAAACTGTTTTTT. It yields the protein CASSRRGVVNEKLFF. The chain links TRBV7-9 to TRBJ1-4; D is perhaps TRBD1 (5 bases). Germline CDR1 SEHNR, CDR2 FQNEAQ (reference sequence). This CDR3 comprises 15 residues. Trimming took 6 bases from V and 4 from J, leaving 15 bases between them.

This clone was observed once. This chain joins TRBV7-2 and TRBJ1-1; possibly TRBD1 for D (6 bases). Germline V gives CDR1 SGHTA, CDR2 FQGNSA. The ends were cut back, 5 bases at V and 4 bases at J, with 11 bases in the middle. The CDR3 totals 13 residues. The CDR3 loop is CASSPRGPTEAFF. CDR3 sequence (DNA): TGTGCCAGCAGCCCCAGGGGCCCCACTGAAGCTTTCTTT.

V and J are TRBV6-1 and TRBJ1-1; the match to TRBD1 covers 10 bases. The CDR3 loop spans 14 amino acids. Unmatched junction bases numbered 8, after V lost 7 bases and J lost 6 bases. Germline lookup yields CDR1 MNHNS and CDR2 SASEGT. This chain's CDR3 is CASTRDRGSAEAFF. CDR3 DNA sequence: TGTGCCAGCACCCGGGACAGGGGTTCCGCTGAAGCTTTCTTT.

V usage is TRBV5-5 and J usage is TRBJ2-1; 7 bases map to TRBD2. The ends lost 3 bases at V and 0 bases at J; junction bases unmatched: 6. The CDR3 extends over 16 amino acids. Looked up from germline, CDR1 is SGHKS and CDR2 is YYEKEE (reference sequence). CDR3 region: CASSSSAGVSYNEQFF. In DNA form, the CDR3 reads TGTGCCAGCAGCTCCTCTGCGGGGGTCTCCTACAATGAGCAGTTCTTC.